This is a list of T cell receptor beta chains from one sample in a study of blood T cell repertoires in COVID-19. Clones were read by immunoSEQ multiplex PCR, and TCRdb kept only the in-frame ones, dropping some. The data contain approximately 140,000 clones, roughly 79% of them singletons. The specimen sequenced was peripheral blood. The receptors here all came from a human donor with acute or convalescent COVID-19. The donor label of this sample is uncertain. CDR3s include the opening cysteine and the closing phenylalanine or tryptophan.

V gene: TRBV19; CDR3 length: 15; J gene: TRBJ2-1; CDR3 protein: CASSASLSSYNEQFF
V gene: TRBV5-6; CDR3 length: 13; J gene: TRBJ2-5; CDR3 protein: CASSLGLQETQYF
V gene: TRBV7-9; CDR3 length: 15; J gene: TRBJ1-2; CDR3 protein: CASSLAGTATGGYTF
V gene: TRBV5-1; CDR3 length: 15; J gene: TRBJ1-2; CDR3 protein: CASSLGAGGNYGYTF
V gene: TRBV7-8; CDR3 length: 16; J gene: TRBJ1-1; CDR3 protein: CASSLEPRGVYQGAFF
V gene: TRBV24-1; CDR3 length: 16; J gene: TRBJ1-5; CDR3 protein: CATSDRDRGLNQPQHF
V gene: TRBV29-1; CDR3 length: 15; J gene: TRBJ2-2; CDR3 protein: CSVEEVGSLAGELFF
V gene: TRBV29-1; CDR3 length: 16; J gene: TRBJ2-1; CDR3 protein: CSVENAGSSSYNEQFF
V gene: TRBV4-2; CDR3 length: 14; J gene: TRBJ1-5; CDR3 protein: CASSPKGVGPPQHF
V gene: TRBV19; CDR3 length: 14; J gene: TRBJ1-6; CDR3 protein: CASSIFGRGSPLHF
V gene: TRBV9; CDR3 length: 15; J gene: TRBJ2-2; CDR3 protein: CASSVTEPNTGELFF
V gene: TRBV7-9; CDR3 length: 16; J gene: TRBJ1-5; CDR3 protein: CASSSWTDPINQPQHF
V gene: TRBV2; CDR3 length: 14; J gene: TRBJ1-2; CDR3 protein: CASNDREANYGYTF
V gene: TRBV18; CDR3 length: 15; J gene: TRBJ2-7; CDR3 protein: CASSSPPRRLGEQYF
V gene: TRBV10-2; CDR3 length: 15; J gene: TRBJ1-2; CDR3 protein: CASSESYRGEYGYTF
V gene: TRBV7-9; CDR3 length: 14; J gene: TRBJ2-3; CDR3 protein: CASSPGGGRDTQYF
V gene: TRBV19; CDR3 length: 15; J gene: TRBJ1-2; CDR3 protein: CASGVWGQGVHGYTF
V gene: TRBV6-6; CDR3 length: 14; J gene: TRBJ1-2; CDR3 protein: CASSYTWDRDGYTF
V gene: TRBV19; CDR3 length: 16; J gene: TRBJ1-5; CDR3 protein: CASSIAPGRVNQPQHF
V gene: TRBV18; CDR3 length: 14; J gene: TRBJ1-1; CDR3 protein: CASSPAPRGTEAFF
V gene: TRBV18; CDR3 length: 15; J gene: TRBJ1-1; CDR3 protein: CASSPPRTVNTEAFF
V gene: TRBV10-2; CDR3 length: 18; J gene: TRBJ2-2; CDR3 protein: CASSGARRGGANTGELFF
V gene: TRBV2; CDR3 length: 13; J gene: TRBJ1-4; CDR3 protein: CASLDATNEKLFF
V gene: TRBV6-5; CDR3 length: 12; J gene: TRBJ2-3; CDR3 protein: CASRRSANTQYF
V gene: TRBV7-8; CDR3 length: 13; J gene: TRBJ1-2; CDR3 protein: CASSFGTEFGYTF
V gene: TRBV30; CDR3 length: 16; J gene: TRBJ2-3; CDR3 protein: CAWSPGLAVARDTQYF
V gene: TRBV5-4; CDR3 length: 15; J gene: TRBJ2-2; CDR3 protein: CASSSGPGDTGELFF
V gene: TRBV18; CDR3 length: 17; J gene: TRBJ1-3; CDR3 protein: CASSTTQATSSGNTIYF
V gene: TRBV5-4; CDR3 length: 17; J gene: TRBJ2-6; CDR3 protein: CASSLWPGGSGANVLTF
V gene: TRBV11-1; CDR3 length: 15; J gene: TRBJ2-1; CDR3 protein: CASSILRRTFSEQFF
V gene: TRBV6-5; CDR3 length: 14; J gene: TRBJ2-5; CDR3 protein: CASLPGTGLKTQYF
V gene: TRBV18; CDR3 length: 17; J gene: TRBJ2-1; CDR3 protein: CASSPLSTGFSYNEQFF
V gene: TRBV19; CDR3 length: 14; J gene: TRBJ2-3; CDR3 protein: CASSILLSVDTQYF
V gene: TRBV2; CDR3 length: 14; J gene: TRBJ1-1; CDR3 protein: CASSEGPWRAEAFF
V gene: TRBV5-6; CDR3 length: 15; J gene: TRBJ1-5; CDR3 protein: CASSRVDSPNQPQHF
V gene: TRBV30; CDR3 length: 12; J gene: TRBJ1-1; CDR3 protein: CAWKQGNTEAFF
V gene: TRBV7-9; CDR3 length: 15; J gene: TRBJ1-1; CDR3 protein: CASSLGDRGDTEAFF
V gene: TRBV6-5; CDR3 length: 12; J gene: TRBJ1-1; CDR3 protein: CASSSRQGEAFF
V gene: TRBV5-1; CDR3 length: 14; J gene: TRBJ2-7; CDR3 protein: CASSSNPPSYEQYF
V gene: TRBV21-1; CDR3 length: 19; J gene: TRBJ1-5; CDR3 protein: CASSPPTGVAPNSNQPQHF
V gene: TRBV2; CDR3 length: 11; J gene: TRBJ2-7; CDR3 protein: CASSVDYEQYF
V gene: TRBV11-1; CDR3 length: 16; J gene: TRBJ1-6; CDR3 protein: CASSLARPSFNSPLHF
V gene: TRBV24-1; CDR3 length: 14; J gene: TRBJ1-1; CDR3 protein: CATSDSGTDMGAFF
V gene: TRBV7-2; CDR3 length: 15; J gene: TRBJ1-2; CDR3 protein: CASSLASRSRHGYTF
V gene: TRBV27; CDR3 length: 15; J gene: TRBJ2-7; CDR3 protein: CASSLSGGRAYEQYF
V gene: TRBV3-1/TRBV3-2; CDR3 length: 14; J gene: TRBJ1-5; CDR3 protein: CASSLQGSNQPQHF
V gene: TRBV5-1; CDR3 length: 14; J gene: TRBJ1-4; CDR3 protein: CASSGGQKGEKLFF
V gene: TRBV2; CDR3 length: 11; J gene: TRBJ2-1; CDR3 protein: CASSPGGEQFF
V gene: TRBV6-1; CDR3 length: 16; J gene: TRBJ2-1; CDR3 protein: CASSGLGLERGNEQFF
V gene: TRBV19; CDR3 length: 13; J gene: TRBJ1-1; CDR3 protein: CASSPQGTTEAFF